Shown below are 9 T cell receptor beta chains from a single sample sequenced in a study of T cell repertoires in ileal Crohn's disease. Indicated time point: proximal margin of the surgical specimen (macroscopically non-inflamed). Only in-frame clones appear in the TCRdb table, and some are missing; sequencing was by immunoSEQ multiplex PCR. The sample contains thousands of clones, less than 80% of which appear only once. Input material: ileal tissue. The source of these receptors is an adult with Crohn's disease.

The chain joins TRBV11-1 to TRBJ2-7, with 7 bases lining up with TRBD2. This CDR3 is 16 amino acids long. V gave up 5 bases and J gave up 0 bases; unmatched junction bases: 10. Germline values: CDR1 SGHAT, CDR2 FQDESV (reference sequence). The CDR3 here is CASSPSSSGSSYEQYF. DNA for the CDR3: TGTGCCAGCAGCCCCAGTTCTAGCGGTAGCTCCTACGAGCAGTACTTC.

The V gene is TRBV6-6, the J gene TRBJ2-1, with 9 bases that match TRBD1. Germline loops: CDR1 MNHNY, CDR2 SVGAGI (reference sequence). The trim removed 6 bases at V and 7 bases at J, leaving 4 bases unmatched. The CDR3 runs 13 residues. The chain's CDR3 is CASSPGTGNEQFF. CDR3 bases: TGTGCCAGCAGCCCCGGGACAGGGAATGAGCAGTTCTTC.

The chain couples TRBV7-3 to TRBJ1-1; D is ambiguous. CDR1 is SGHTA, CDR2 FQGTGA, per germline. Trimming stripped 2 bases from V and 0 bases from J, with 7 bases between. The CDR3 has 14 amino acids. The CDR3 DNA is TGTGCCAGCAGCTTACTAGGAGTGAACACTGAAGCTTTCTTT. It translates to CASSLLGVNTEAFF.

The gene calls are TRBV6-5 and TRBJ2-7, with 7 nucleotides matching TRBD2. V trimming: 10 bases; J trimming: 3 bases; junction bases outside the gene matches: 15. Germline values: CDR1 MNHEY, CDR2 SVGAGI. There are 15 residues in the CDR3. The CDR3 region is CATRPLRTRHYEQYF. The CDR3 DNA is TGTGCCACCCGACCCCTCCGGACTAGACACTACGAGCAGTACTTC.

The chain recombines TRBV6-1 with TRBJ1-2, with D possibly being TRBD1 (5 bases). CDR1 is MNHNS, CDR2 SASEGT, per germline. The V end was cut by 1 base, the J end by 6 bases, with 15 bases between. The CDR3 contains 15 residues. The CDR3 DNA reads TGTGCCAGCAGTGAAGTGGGTTGGGGAGGGGATGGCTACACCTTC. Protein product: CASSEVGWGGDGYTF.

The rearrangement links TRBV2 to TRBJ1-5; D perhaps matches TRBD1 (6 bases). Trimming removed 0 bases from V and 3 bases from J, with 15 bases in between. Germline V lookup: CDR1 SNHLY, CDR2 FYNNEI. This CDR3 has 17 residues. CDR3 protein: CASSEAGAGLPNQPQHF. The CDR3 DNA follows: TGTGCCAGCAGTGAAGCGGGGGCAGGGCTGCCCAATCAGCCCCAGCATTTT.

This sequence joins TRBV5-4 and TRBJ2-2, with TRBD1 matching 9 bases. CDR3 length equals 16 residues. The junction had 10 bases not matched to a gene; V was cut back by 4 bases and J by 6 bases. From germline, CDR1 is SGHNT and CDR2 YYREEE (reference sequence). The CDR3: CASSIRGQGPAGELFF. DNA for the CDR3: TGTGCCAGCAGCATACGCGGACAGGGGCCTGCCGGGGAGCTGTTTTTT.

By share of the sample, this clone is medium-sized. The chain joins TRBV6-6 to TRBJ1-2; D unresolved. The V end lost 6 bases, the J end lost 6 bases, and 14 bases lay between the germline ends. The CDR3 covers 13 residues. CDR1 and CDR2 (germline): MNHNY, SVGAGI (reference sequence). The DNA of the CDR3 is TGTGCCAGCAGCCACCCCCGGGGAGATGGCTACACCTTC. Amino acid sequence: CASSHPRGDGYTF.

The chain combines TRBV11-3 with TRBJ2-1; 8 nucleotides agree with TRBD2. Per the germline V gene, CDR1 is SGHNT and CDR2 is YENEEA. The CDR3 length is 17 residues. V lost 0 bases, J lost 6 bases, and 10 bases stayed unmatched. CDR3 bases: TGTGCCAGCAGCTTAGATCGCGCGGGACTAGAGGTCAATGAGCAGTTCTTC. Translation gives CASSLDRAGLEVNEQFF.